Described below is a single T cell receptor beta chain sequence and its context. The target antigen is unknown. The assay was immunoSEQ multiplex PCR, and TCRdb's table has in-frame clones only and misses some. This table has 60,000 to 75,000 clones, 85% to 90% appearing once. This record belongs to a study of T cell responses to AZD1222 COVID-19 vaccine. This CDR3 is built from 13 residues. V dropped 1 base and J dropped 0 bases, with 1 base sitting between them. Study-level findings and limits: Among the donors, most were white British and more were female, and clonal diversity was possibly underestimated.

The gene calls are TRBV12-3 or TRBV12-4 and TRBJ1-5; D is undetermined. Sequenced material: peripheral blood, taken on day 0 of AZD1222 vaccination. The receptor was isolated from an adult in good health. The CDR3 loop reads CASSLDSNQPQHF. CDR3 coding DNA: TGTGCCAGCAGTTTAGATAGCAATCAGCCCCAGCATTTT.